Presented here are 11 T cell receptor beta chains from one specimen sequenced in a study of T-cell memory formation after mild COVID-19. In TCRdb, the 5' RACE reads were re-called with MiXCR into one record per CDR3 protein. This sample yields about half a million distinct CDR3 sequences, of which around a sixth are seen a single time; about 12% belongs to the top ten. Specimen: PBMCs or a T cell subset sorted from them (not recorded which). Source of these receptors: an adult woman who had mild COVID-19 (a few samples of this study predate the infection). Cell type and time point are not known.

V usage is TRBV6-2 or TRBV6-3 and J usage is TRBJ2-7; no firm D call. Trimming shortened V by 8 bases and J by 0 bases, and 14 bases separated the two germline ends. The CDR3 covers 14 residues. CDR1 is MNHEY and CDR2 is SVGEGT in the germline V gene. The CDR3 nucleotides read TGTGCCAGCGGAGAGCATCTAACCTCCTACGAGCAGTACTTC. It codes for CASGEHLTSYEQYF.

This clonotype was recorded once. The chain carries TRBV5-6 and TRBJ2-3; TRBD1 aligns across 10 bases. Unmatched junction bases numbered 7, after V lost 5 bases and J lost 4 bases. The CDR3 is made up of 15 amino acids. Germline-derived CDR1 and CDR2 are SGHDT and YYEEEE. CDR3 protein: CASRIPGTGADTQYF. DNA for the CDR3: TGTGCCAGCAGAATCCCCGGGACAGGGGCAGATACGCAGTATTTT.

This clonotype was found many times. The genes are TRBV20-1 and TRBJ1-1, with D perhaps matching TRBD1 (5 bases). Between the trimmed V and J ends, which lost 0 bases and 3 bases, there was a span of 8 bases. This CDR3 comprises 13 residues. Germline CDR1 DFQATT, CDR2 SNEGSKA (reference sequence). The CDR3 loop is CSAREQVYTEAFF. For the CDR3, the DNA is TGCAGTGCTAGAGAACAGGTATACACTGAAGCTTTCTTT.

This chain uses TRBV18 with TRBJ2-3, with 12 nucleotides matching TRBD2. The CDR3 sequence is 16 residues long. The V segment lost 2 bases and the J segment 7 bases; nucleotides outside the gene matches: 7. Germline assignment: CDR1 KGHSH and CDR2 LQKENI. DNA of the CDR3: TGTGCCAGCTCACCAGAGCTAGCGGGAGGGCGAAATACGCAGTATTTT. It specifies CASSPELAGGRNTQYF.

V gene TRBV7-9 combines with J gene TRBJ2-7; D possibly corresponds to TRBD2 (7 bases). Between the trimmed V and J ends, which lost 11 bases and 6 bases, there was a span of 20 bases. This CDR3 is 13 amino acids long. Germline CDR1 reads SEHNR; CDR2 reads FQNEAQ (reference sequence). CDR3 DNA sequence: TGTGCCTGCTCGGGACACTTAGCGGGCGAGCAGTACTTC. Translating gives CACSGHLAGEQYF. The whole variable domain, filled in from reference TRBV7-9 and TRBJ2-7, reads DTGVSQNPRHKITKRGQNVTFRCDPISEHNRLYWYRQTLGQGPEFLTYFQNEAQLEKSRLLSDRFSAERPKGSFSTLEIQRTEQGDSAMYLCACSGHLAGEQYFGPGTRLTVT.

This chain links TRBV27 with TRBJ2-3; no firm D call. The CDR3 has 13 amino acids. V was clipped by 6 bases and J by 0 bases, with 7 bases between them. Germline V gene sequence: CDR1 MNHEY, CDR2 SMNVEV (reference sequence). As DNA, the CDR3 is TGTGCCAGCAGGGGGAAAAGCACAGATACGCAGTATTTT. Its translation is CASRGKSTDTQYF.

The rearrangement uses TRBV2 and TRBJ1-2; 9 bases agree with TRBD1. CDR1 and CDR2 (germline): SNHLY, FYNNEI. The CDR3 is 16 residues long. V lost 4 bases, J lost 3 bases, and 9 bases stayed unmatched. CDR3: CASSVTGQGLDYGYTF. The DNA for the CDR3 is TGTGCCAGCAGTGTTACGGGACAGGGACTAGACTATGGCTACACCTTC.

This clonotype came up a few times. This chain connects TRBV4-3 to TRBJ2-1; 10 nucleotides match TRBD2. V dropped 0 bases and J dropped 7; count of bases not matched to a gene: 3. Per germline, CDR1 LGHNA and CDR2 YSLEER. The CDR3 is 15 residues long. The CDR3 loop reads CASSQDVSGRNEQFF. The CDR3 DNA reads TGCGCCAGCAGCCAAGACGTTAGCGGGAGGAATGAGCAGTTCTTC.

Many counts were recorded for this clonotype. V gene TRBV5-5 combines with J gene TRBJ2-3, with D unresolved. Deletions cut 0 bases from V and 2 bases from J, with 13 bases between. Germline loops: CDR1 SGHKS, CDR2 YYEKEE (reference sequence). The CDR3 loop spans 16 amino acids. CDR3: CASSLDLSSSTDTQYF. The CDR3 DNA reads TGTGCCAGCAGCTTGGACTTATCTAGTTCCACAGATACGCAGTATTTT.

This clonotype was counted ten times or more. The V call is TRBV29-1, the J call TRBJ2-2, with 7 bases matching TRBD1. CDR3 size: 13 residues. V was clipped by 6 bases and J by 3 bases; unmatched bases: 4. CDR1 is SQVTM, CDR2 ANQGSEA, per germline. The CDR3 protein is CSVDRRDTGELFF. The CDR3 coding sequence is TGCAGCGTGGACAGGCGCGACACCGGGGAGCTGTTTTTT.

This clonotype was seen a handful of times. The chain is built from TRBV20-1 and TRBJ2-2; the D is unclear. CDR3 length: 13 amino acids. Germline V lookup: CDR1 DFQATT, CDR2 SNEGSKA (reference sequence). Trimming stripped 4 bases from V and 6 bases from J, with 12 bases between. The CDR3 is CSATRPGAGELFF. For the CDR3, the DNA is TGCAGTGCTACCAGACCAGGCGCCGGGGAGCTGTTTTTT.